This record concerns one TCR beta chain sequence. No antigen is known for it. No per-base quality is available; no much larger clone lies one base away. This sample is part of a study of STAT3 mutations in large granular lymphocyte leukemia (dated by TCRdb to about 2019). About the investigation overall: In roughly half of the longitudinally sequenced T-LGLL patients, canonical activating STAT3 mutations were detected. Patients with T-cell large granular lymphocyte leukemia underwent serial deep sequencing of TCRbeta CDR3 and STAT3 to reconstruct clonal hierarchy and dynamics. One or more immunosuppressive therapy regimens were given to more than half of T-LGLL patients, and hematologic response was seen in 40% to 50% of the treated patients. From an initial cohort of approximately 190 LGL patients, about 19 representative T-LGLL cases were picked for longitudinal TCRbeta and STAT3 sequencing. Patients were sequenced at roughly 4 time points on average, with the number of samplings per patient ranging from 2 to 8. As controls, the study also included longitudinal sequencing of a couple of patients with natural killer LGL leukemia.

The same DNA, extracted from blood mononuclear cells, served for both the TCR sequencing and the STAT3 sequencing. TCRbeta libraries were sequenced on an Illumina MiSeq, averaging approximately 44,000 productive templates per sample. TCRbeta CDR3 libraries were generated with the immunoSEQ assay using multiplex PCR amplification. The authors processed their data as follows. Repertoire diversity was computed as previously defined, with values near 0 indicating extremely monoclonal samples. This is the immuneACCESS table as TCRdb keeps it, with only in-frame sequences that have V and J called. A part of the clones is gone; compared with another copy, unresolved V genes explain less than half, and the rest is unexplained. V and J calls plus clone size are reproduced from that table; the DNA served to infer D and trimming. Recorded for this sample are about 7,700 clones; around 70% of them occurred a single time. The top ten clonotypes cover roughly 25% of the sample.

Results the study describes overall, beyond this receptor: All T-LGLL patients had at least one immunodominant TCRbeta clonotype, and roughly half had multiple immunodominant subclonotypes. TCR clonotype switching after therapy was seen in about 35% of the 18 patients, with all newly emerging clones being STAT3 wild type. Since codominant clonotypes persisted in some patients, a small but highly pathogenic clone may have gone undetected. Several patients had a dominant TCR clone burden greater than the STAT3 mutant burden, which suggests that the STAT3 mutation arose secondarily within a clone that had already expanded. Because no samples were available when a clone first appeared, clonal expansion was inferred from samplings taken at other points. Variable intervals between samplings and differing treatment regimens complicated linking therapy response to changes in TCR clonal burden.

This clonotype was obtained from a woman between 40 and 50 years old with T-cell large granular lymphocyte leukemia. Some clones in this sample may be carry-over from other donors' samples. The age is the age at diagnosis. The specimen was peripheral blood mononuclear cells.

DNA sequence: TGTGCCTGGAGTGTCGGGCAGTACGAGCAGTACTTC. This is translated as CAWSVGQYEQYF. The rearranged chain carries TRBV30 and TRBJ2-7; a confident D gene designation cannot be given. The V end loses 0 bases and the J end loses 4 bases, and a stretch of 7 bases separates them. From its cysteine to its phenylalanine, the CDR3 spans 12 amino acids. Only CDR3 DNA remains: 36 bases, in frame from the first base. The germline V gene (reference sequence) yields GTSNPN for CDR1 and SVGIG for CDR2.